The text below deals with one T cell receptor beta chain. Its antigen is currently unknown. V shed 2 bases and J shed 14 bases, with 13 bases lying between them. The CDR3 runs to 11 residues. Germline CDR1 and CDR2: DFQATT and SNEGSKA (reference sequence). Every TCR beta cDNA library bore unique molecular identifiers. From around 1 to 10 million T cells, roughly 530,000 cDNA molecules were obtained. Via MiXCR, TCRdb re-called the PCR reads, giving one row per CDR3 protein. The table records approximately 770,000 distinct CDR3 sequences, more than 45% of them present only once. The entry originates in a study of post-analysis software for immune sequencing data. As for the study in general: Patients had relapsing-remitting, secondary progressive or progressive-relapsing multiple sclerosis; some lacked subtype. Study-level results: Several TRBV segments were more frequent in patients than controls; TRBV5-6, TRBV5-1 and TRBV20-1 belonged to this group. F-measure co-clustering was strong for batch-matched samples. The normalized Chao1 diversity of multiple sclerosis patients was significantly lower than that of controls.

Input material: blood. The V and J genes are TRBV20-1 and TRBJ2-1, with D maybe TRBD1 (6 bases). The sequence came from a girl under 18 with multiple sclerosis. Written as DNA, the CDR3 is TGCAGTGCTAGATCTATGCCAGGGGAGTTCTTC. It specifies CSARSMPGEFF.